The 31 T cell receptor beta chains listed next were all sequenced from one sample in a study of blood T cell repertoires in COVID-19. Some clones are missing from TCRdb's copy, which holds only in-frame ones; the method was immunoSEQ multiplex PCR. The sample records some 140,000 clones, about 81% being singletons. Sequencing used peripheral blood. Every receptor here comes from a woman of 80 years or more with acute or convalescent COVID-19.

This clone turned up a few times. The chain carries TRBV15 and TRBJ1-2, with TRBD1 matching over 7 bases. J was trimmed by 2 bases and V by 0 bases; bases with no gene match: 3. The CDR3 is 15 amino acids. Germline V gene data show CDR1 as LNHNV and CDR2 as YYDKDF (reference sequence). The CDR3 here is CATSRDRGQNYGYTF. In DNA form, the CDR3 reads TGTGCCACCAGCAGAGATCGGGGACAGAACTATGGCTACACCTTC.

In DNA, the CDR3 is TGTGCCAGCAGCCAGGACAGGGGGCGATACGAGCAGTACTTC. Its protein product is CASSQDRGRYEQYF. The genes are TRBV3-1 (or the pseudogene TRBV3-2) and TRBJ2-7, with 11 bases lining up with TRBD1. V shed 3 bases and J 4 bases; nucleotides not matched to a gene: 2. The CDR3 length is 14 residues. Germline CDR1 is LGHDT and CDR2 is YNNKEL (reference sequence).

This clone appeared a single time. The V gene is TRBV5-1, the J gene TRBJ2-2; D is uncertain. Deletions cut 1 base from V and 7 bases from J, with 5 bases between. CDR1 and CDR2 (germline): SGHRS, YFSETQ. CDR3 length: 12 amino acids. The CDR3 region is CASSLTSGELFF. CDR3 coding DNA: TGCGCCAGCAGCTTGACAAGCGGGGAGCTGTTTTTT. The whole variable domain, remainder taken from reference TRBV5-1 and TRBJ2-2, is KAGVTQTPRYLIKTRGQQVTLSCSPISGHRSVSWYQQTPGQGLQFLFEYFSETQRNKGNFPGRFSGRQFSNSRSEMNVSTLELGDSALYLCASSLTSGELFFGEGSRLTVL.

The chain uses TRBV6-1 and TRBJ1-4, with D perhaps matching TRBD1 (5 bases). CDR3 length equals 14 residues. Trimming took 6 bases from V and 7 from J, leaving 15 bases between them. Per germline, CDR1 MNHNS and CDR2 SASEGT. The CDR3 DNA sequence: TGTGCCAGCAGCGTACAGGCCTGGGCTGAAAAACTGTTTTTT. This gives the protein CASSVQAWAEKLFF.

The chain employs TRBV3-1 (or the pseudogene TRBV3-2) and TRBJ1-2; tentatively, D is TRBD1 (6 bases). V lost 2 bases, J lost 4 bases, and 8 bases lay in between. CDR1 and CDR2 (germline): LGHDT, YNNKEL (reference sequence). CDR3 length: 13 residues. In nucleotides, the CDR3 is TGTGCCAGCAGCCAAAGAGGGGGCTATGGCTACACCTTC. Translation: CASSQRGGYGYTF.

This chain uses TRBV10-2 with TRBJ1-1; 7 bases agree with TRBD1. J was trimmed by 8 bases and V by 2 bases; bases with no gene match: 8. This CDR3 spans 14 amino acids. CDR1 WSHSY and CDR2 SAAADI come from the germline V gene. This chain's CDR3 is CASSETGTESEAFF. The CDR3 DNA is TGCGCCAGCAGTGAGACCGGGACAGAATCGGAAGCTTTCTTT.

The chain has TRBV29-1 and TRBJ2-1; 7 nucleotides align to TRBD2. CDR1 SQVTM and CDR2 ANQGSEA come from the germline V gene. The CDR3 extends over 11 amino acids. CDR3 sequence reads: CTGGGYNEQFF. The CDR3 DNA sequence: TGCACTGGGGGAGGGTACAATGAGCAGTTCTTC.

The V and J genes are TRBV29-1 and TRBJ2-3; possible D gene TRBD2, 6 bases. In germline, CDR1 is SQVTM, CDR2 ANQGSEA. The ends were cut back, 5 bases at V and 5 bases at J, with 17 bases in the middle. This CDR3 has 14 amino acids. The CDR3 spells CSVRSPPGRDTQYF. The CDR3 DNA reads TGCAGCGTTCGCAGTCCCCCCGGGAGAGATACGCAGTATTTT.

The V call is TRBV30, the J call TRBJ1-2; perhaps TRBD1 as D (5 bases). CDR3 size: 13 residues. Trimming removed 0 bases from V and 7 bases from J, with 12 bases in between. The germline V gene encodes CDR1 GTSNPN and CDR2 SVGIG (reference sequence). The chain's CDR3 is CAWSVGGEGGYTF. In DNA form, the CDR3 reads TGTGCCTGGAGTGTTGGGGGGGAAGGTGGCTACACCTTC. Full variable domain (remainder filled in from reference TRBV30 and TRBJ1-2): SQTIHQWPATLVQPVGSPLSLECTVEGTSNPNLYWYRQAAGRGLQLLFYSVGIGQISSEVPQNLSASRPQDRQFILSSKKLLLSDSGFYLCAWSVGGEGGYTFGSGTRLTVV.

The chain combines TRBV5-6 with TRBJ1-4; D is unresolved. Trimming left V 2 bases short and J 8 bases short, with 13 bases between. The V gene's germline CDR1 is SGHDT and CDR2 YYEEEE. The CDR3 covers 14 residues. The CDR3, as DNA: TGTGCCAGCAGCTTTGGGCAGGATGGAGAAAAACTGTTTTTT. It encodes CASSFGQDGEKLFF.

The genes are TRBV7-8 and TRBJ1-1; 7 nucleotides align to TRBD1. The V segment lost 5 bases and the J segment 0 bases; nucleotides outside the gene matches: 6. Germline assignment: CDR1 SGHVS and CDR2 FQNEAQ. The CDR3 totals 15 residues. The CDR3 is CASSRGTAMNTEAFF. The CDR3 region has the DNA TGTGCCAGCAGCCGAGGGACAGCAATGAACACTGAAGCTTTCTTT. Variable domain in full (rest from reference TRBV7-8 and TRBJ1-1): GAGVSQSPRYKVAKRGQDVALRCDPISGHVSLFWYQQALGQGPEFLTYFQNEAQLDKSGLPSDRFFAERPEGSVSTLKIQRTQQEDSAVYLCASSRGTAMNTEAFFGQGTRLTVV.

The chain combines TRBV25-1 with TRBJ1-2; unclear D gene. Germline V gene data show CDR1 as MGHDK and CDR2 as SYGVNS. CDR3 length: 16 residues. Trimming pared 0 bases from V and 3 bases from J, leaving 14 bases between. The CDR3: CASSEYGGVDDYGYTF. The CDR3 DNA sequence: TGTGCCAGCAGTGAATATGGCGGGGTGGACGACTATGGCTACACCTTC.

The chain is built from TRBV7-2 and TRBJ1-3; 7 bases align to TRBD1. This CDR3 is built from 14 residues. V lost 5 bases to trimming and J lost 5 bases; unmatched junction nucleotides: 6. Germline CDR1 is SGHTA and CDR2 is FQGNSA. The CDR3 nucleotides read TGTGCCAGCAGCCCGAGGGACAGTAGAAACACCATATATTTT. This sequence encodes CASSPRDSRNTIYF. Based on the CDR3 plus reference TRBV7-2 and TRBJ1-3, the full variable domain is GAGVSQSPSNKVTEKGKDVELRCDPISGHTALYWYRQSLGQGLEFLIYFQGNSAPDKSGLPSDRFSAERTGGSVSTLTIQRTQQEDSAVYLCASSPRDSRNTIYFGEGSWLTVV.

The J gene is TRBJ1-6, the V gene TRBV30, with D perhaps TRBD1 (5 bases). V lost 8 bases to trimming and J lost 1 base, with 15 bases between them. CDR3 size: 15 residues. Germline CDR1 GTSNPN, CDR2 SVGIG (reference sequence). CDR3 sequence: CAGREDRSYNSPLHF. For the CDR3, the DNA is TGTGCCGGCAGGGAAGACCGATCCTATAATTCACCCCTCCACTTT.

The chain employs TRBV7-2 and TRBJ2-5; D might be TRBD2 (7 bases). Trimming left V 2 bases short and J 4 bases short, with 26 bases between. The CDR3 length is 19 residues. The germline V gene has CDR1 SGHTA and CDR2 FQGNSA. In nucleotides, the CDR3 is TGTGCCAGCAGCTTACGTTTCGGGGGGCGCCTGACCTCGGGAGAGACCCAGTACTTC. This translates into CASSLRFGGRLTSGETQYF. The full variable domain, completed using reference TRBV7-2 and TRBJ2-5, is GAGVSQSPSNKVTEKGKDVELRCDPISGHTALYWYRQSLGQGLEFLIYFQGNSAPDKSGLPSDRFSAERTGGSVSTLTIQRTQQEDSAVYLCASSLRFGGRLTSGETQYFGPGTRLLVL.

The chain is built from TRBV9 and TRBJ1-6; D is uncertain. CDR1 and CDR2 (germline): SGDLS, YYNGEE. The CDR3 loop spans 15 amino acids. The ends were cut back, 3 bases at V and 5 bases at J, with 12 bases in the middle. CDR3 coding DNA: TGTGCCAGCAGCGCCGACCGGGTTCATAATTCACCCCTCCACTTT. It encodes CASSADRVHNSPLHF.

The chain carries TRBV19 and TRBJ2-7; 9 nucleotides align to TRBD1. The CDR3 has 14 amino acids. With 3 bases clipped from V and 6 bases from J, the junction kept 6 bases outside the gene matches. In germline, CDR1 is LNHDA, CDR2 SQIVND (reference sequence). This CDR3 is CASSILTGGGEQYF. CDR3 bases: TGTGCCAGTAGTATTCTTACAGGGGGCGGCGAGCAGTACTTC.

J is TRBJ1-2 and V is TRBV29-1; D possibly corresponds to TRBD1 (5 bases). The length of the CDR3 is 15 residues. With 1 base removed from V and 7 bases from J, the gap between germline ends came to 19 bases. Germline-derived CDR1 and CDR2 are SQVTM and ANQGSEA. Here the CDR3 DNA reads TGCAGCGTTGAAGGGGGTTTCGTGCGGGGACGTGGCTACACCTTC. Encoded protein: CSVEGGFVRGRGYTF.

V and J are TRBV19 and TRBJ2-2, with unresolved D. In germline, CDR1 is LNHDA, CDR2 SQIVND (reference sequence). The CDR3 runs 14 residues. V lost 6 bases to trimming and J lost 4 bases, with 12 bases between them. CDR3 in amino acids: CASSRTPVTGELFF. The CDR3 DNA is TGTGCCAGTAGCCGAACCCCGGTCACCGGGGAGCTGTTTTTT.

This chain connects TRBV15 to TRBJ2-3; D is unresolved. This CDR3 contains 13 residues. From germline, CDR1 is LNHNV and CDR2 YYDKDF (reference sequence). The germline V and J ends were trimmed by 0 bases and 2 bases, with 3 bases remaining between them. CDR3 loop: CATSRDHTDTQYF. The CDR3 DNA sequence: TGTGCCACCAGCAGAGATCACACAGATACGCAGTATTTT. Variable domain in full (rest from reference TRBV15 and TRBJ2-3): DAMVIQNPRYQVTQFGKPVTLSCSQTLNHNVMYWYQQKSSQAPKLLFHYYDKDFNNEADTPDNFQSRRPNTSFCFLDIRSPGLGDTAMYLCATSRDHTDTQYFGPGTRLTVL.

The CDR3 sequence: CASSLSQGANYGYTF. Here the CDR3 DNA reads TGTGCCAGCAGCCTTTCACAGGGGGCAAACTATGGCTACACCTTC. The chain couples TRBV6-5 to TRBJ1-2; 9 positions agree with TRBD1. This CDR3 is built from 15 residues. Germline CDR1 reads MNHEY; CDR2 reads SVGAGI. V shed 6 bases and J 2 bases; nucleotides not matched to a gene: 7.

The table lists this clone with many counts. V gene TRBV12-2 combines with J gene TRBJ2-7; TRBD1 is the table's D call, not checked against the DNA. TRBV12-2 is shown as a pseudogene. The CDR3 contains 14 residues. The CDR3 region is CASRLRQGTYEQYF. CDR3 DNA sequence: TGTGCAAGTCGCTTACGACAGGGGACCTACGAGCAGTACTTC.

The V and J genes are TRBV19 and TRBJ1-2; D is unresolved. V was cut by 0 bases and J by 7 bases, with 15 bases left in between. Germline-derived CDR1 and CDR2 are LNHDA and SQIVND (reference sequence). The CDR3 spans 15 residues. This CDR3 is CASSIDPAGISGYTF. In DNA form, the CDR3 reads TGTGCCAGTAGTATAGATCCCGCGGGAATCTCTGGCTACACCTTC.

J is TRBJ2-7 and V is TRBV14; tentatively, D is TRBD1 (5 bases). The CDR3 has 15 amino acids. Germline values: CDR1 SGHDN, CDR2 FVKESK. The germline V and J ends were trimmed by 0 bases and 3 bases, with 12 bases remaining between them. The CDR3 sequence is CASSQEARGIYEQYF. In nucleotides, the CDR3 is TGTGCCAGCAGCCAAGAAGCAAGGGGTATCTACGAGCAGTACTTC.

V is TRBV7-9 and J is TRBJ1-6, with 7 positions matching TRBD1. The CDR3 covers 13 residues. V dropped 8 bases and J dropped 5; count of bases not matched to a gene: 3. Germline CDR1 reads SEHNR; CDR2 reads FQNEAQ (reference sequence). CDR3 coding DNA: TGTGCCAGCCGACAGGGAAATAATTCACCCCTCCACTTT. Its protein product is CASRQGNNSPLHF.

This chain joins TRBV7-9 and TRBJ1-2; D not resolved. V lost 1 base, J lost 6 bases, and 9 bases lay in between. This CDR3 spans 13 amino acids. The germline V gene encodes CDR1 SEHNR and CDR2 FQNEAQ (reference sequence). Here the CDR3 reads CASSLGGSNGYTF. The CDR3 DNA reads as TGTGCCAGCAGCTTAGGCGGGAGTAATGGCTACACCTTC.

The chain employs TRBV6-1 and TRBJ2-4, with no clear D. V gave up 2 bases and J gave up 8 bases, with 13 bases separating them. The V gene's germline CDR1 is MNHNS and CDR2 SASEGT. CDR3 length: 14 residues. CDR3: CASSEIMRRDIQYF. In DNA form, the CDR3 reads TGTGCCAGCAGTGAAATAATGAGACGGGACATTCAGTACTTC.

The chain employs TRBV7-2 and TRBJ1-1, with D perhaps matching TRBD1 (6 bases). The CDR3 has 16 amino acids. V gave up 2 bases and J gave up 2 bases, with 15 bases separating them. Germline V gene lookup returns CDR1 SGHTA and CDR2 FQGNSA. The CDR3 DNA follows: TGTGCCAGCAGCTTAAGTAGGGCAGGGGCTAACACTGAAGCTTTCTTT. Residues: CASSLSRAGANTEAFF.

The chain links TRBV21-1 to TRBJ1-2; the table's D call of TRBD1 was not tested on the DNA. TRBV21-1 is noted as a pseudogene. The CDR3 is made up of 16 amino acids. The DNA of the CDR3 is TGTGCCAGCTTACGGGGTGAGGGGGAAGTCAACTATGGCTACACCTTC. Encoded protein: CASLRGEGEVNYGYTF.

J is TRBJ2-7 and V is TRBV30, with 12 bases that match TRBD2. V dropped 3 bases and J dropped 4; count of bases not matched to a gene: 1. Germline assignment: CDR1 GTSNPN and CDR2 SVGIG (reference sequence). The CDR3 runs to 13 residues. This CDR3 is CAWRTSGRYEQYF. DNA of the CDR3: TGTGCCTGGAGAACTAGCGGGAGGTACGAGCAGTACTTC.

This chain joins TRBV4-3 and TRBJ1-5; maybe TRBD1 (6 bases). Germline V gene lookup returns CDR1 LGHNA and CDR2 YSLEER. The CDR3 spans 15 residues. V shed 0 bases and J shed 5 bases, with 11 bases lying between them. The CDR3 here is CASSQDKDSYQPQHF. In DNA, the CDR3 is TGCGCCAGCAGCCAAGATAAGGACAGCTATCAGCCCCAGCATTTT.